This T cell receptor (beta chain) was sequenced during a study of cytomegalovirus exposure and HLA in healthy donors. Data came from immunoSEQ multiplex PCR; TCRdb stores just in-frame clones and leaves some out. The sample holds tens of thousands of clones, around 92% seen once. From germline, CDR1 is SGHVS and CDR2 FQNEAQ. The CDR3 is made up of 16 amino acids. The junction had 4 bases not matched to a gene; V was cut back by 0 bases and J by 3 bases. The sequence derives from a woman aged 18-30 years in good health and CMV-seronegative. The chain links TRBV7-8 to TRBJ2-3; 9 bases are shared with TRBD1. The sample consisted of PBMCs. DNA of the CDR3: TGTGCCAGCAGCTTAGCTACAGGGGGCGGAACAGATACGCAGTATTTT. It codes for CASSLATGGGTDTQYF. Filled out from reference TRBV7-8 and TRBJ2-3, the complete variable domain reads GAGVSQSPRYKVAKRGQDVALRCDPISGHVSLFWYQQALGQGPEFLTYFQNEAQLDKSGLPSDRFFAERPEGSVSTLKIQRTQQEDSAVYLCASSLATGGGTDTQYFGPGTRLTVL.